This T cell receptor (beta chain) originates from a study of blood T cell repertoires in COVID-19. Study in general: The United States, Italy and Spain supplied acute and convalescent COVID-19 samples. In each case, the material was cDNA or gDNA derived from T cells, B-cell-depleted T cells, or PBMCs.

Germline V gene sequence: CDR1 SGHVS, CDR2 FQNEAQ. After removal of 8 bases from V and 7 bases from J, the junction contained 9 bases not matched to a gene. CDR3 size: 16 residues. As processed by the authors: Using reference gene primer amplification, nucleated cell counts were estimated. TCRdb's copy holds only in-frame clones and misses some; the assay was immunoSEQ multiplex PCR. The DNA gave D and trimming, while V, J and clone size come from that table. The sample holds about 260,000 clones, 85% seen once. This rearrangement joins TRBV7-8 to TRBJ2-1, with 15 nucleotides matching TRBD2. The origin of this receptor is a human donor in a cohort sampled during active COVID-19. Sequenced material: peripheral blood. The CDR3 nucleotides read TGTGCCAGCGCATTGGGACTAGCGGGAGGTAGGAATGAGCAGTTCTTC. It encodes CASALGLAGGRNEQFF.